The rows below give T cell receptor beta chains drawn from one sample of a study of T-cell memory formation after mild COVID-19. TCRdb itself ran the 5' RACE reads through MiXCR, one entry per CDR3 protein. There are around 180,000 distinct CDR3 sequences in the sample; around 20% occur only once, and more than 3% lies in the top ten. The sequenced sample consisted of PBMCs or a T cell subset sorted from them (not recorded which). These receptors came from a young man who had mild COVID-19 (a few samples of this study predate the infection). Cell type and time point are not known. CDR3s include the opening cysteine and the closing phenylalanine or tryptophan. D genes are given only for firm matches. Clone size appears in some rows only: once, few, many, or a class for an expanded clone.

v_gene: TRBV29-1; d_gene: -; j_gene: TRBJ1-1; abundance: few; CDR3nt: TGCAGCGTTGTCCCAGGGGACACTGAAGCTTTCTTT; CDR3aa: CSVVPGDTEAFF
v_gene: TRBV3-1; d_gene: TRBD1; j_gene: TRBJ1-1; abundance: few; CDR3nt: TGTGCCAGCAGCCAAGAGGTTAGGACAGGGGTTGGAGGGACTGAAGCTTTCTTT; CDR3aa: CASSQEVRTGVGGTEAFF
v_gene: TRBV4-3; d_gene: -; j_gene: TRBJ1-4; abundance: once; CDR3nt: TGCGCCAGCAGCCAAGATCAACAAGGGAGGAAACTGTTTTTT; CDR3aa: CASSQDQQGRKLFF
v_gene: TRBV5-1; d_gene: TRBD1; j_gene: TRBJ1-1; abundance: once; CDR3nt: TGCGCCAGCAGCTTGGCCCCGGGACAGGGGGCCACTGAAGCTTTCTTT; CDR3aa: CASSLAPGQGATEAFF
v_gene: TRBV5-1; d_gene: TRBD1; j_gene: TRBJ1-6; abundance: many; CDR3nt: TGCGCCAGCAGCTTTACCGGTGGAGGGGGCGCGGGGAATTCACCCCTCCACTTT; CDR3aa: CASSFTGGGGAGNSPLHF
v_gene: TRBV25-1; d_gene: -; j_gene: TRBJ2-3; abundance: few; CDR3nt: TGTGCCAGCAGTATGCTCGGTAGCCCTAGCACAGATACGCAGTATTTT; CDR3aa: CASSMLGSPSTDTQYF
v_gene: TRBV20-1; d_gene: -; j_gene: TRBJ2-5; abundance: -; CDR3nt: TGCAGTGCTAGAGATGTTGGCGCTGAGACCCAGTACTTC; CDR3aa: CSARDVGAETQYF
v_gene: TRBV5-1; d_gene: -; j_gene: TRBJ1-1; abundance: few; CDR3nt: TGCGCCAGCAGCTTGGACACGTTCGGAAACACTGAAGCTTTCTTT; CDR3aa: CASSLDTFGNTEAFF
v_gene: TRBV7-9; d_gene: -; j_gene: TRBJ1-2; abundance: many; CDR3nt: TGTGCCAGCAGCTTCTGGGCGGTGGATTATGGCTACACCTTC; CDR3aa: CASSFWAVDYGYTF
v_gene: TRBV20-1; d_gene: -; j_gene: TRBJ2-7; abundance: few; CDR3nt: TGCAGTGCTCTATTACACAGGGTCGGCGAGCAGTACTTC; CDR3aa: CSALLHRVGEQYF
v_gene: TRBV18; d_gene: TRBD1; j_gene: TRBJ1-4; abundance: few; CDR3nt: TGTGCCAGCTCGCGGAGAACAGGGGGAGAAAAACTGTTTTTT; CDR3aa: CASSRRTGGEKLFF
v_gene: TRBV28; d_gene: -; j_gene: TRBJ1-2; abundance: few; CDR3nt: TGTGCCAGCAGGCTCGCTTCGGGCTACACCTTC; CDR3aa: CASRLASGYTF
v_gene: TRBV6-1; d_gene: -; j_gene: TRBJ1-1; abundance: few; CDR3nt: TGTGCCAGCAGTGAATGGGTCTCTAGGCTGAACACTGAAGCTTTCTTT; CDR3aa: CASSEWVSRLNTEAFF
v_gene: TRBV21-1; d_gene: -; j_gene: TRBJ1-4; abundance: -; CDR3nt: TGCACAGTCCCAACTAATGAAAAACTGTTTTTT; CDR3aa: CTVPTNEKLFF
v_gene: TRBV6-1; d_gene: TRBD1; j_gene: TRBJ1-5; abundance: -; CDR3nt: TGTGCCAGCAGTGGGGGACAGGATTTTAGTCAGCCCCAGCATTTT; CDR3aa: CASSGGQDFSQPQHF
v_gene: TRBV5-1; d_gene: TRBD2; j_gene: TRBJ2-1; abundance: -; CDR3nt: TGCGCCAGCAGCTCGAGCGGGGGGCTTTCCTACAATGAGCAGTTCTTC; CDR3aa: CASSSSGGLSYNEQFF
v_gene: TRBV5-1; d_gene: -; j_gene: TRBJ2-1; abundance: -; CDR3nt: TGCGCCAGCAGACCCCGCTTACTCTCCTACAATGAGCAGTTCTTC; CDR3aa: CASRPRLLSYNEQFF
v_gene: TRBV20-1; d_gene: -; j_gene: TRBJ2-1; abundance: few; CDR3nt: TGCAGTGCTCCCAGGACTCTTTACGACTGGGACAATGAGCAGTTCTTC; CDR3aa: CSAPRTLYDWDNEQFF
v_gene: TRBV7-2; d_gene: TRBD2; j_gene: TRBJ2-1; abundance: -; CDR3nt: TGTGCCAGCCGTCGACTAGCGGACTCCAATGAGCAGTTCTTC; CDR3aa: CASRRLADSNEQFF
v_gene: TRBV9; d_gene: -; j_gene: TRBJ2-2; abundance: -; CDR3nt: TGTGCCAGCAGCCCCCGCGCGGGTGCGGGCACCGGGGAGCTGTTTTTT; CDR3aa: CASSPRAGAGTGELFF
v_gene: TRBV19; d_gene: -; j_gene: TRBJ2-7; abundance: few; CDR3nt: TGTGCCAGTAGTATTGGAAACTACGAGCAGTACTTC; CDR3aa: CASSIGNYEQYF
v_gene: TRBV12-3/TRBV12-4; d_gene: -; j_gene: TRBJ2-4; abundance: -; CDR3nt: TGTGCCAGCAGACCGGAGGGGGTGGACATTCAGTACTTC; CDR3aa: CASRPEGVDIQYF
v_gene: TRBV7-2; d_gene: -; j_gene: TRBJ1-5; abundance: -; CDR3nt: TGTGCCAGCAGCCCGATGGCGGGCCTCAATCAGCCCCAGCATTTT; CDR3aa: CASSPMAGLNQPQHF
v_gene: TRBV3-1; d_gene: TRBD2; j_gene: TRBJ2-5; abundance: few; CDR3nt: TGTGCCAGCAGCCAAGTCGGGACTACCCAAGAGACCCAGTACTTC; CDR3aa: CASSQVGTTQETQYF
v_gene: TRBV4-3; d_gene: -; j_gene: TRBJ1-2; abundance: few; CDR3nt: TGCGCCAGCAGCCCCACAGGGAGCTATGGCTACACCTTC; CDR3aa: CASSPTGSYGYTF
v_gene: TRBV2; d_gene: -; j_gene: TRBJ1-3; abundance: -; CDR3nt: TGTGCCAGCAGTGTAAGGGACACCATATATTTT; CDR3aa: CASSVRDTIYF
v_gene: TRBV29-1; d_gene: -; j_gene: TRBJ1-4; abundance: -; CDR3nt: TGCAGCGTTCGTTCGGCCCCTGGGGATGAAAAACTGTTTTTT; CDR3aa: CSVRSAPGDEKLFF
v_gene: TRBV7-2; d_gene: -; j_gene: TRBJ1-2; abundance: -; CDR3nt: TGTGCCAGCAGCTTAGTTGTTTGGGGAAAGAAGAACTATGGCTACACCTTC; CDR3aa: CASSLVVWGKKNYGYTF
v_gene: TRBV12-3/TRBV12-4; d_gene: -; j_gene: TRBJ2-4; abundance: few; CDR3nt: TGTGCCAGCACGGGGAGGCTAGCCAAAAACATTCAGTACTTC; CDR3aa: CASTGRLAKNIQYF
v_gene: TRBV5-7; d_gene: -; j_gene: TRBJ1-4; abundance: many; CDR3nt: TGTGCCAGCAGCTTGAAAGGGTGTGAAAAACTGTTTTTT; CDR3aa: CASSLKGCEKLFF
v_gene: TRBV29-1; d_gene: -; j_gene: TRBJ2-5; abundance: few; CDR3nt: TGCAGCGTTGATCCAGGAGAGACCCAGTACTTC; CDR3aa: CSVDPGETQYF
v_gene: TRBV7-2; d_gene: -; j_gene: TRBJ2-6; abundance: -; CDR3nt: TGTGCCAGCAGCTTCTGGGCCAACGTCCTGACTTTC; CDR3aa: CASSFWANVLTF
v_gene: TRBV6-2/TRBV6-3; d_gene: -; j_gene: TRBJ1-3; abundance: -; CDR3nt: TGTGCCAGCAGCAAGGAGGGATCTGGAAACACCATATATTTT; CDR3aa: CASSKEGSGNTIYF
v_gene: TRBV10-2; d_gene: TRBD1; j_gene: TRBJ1-2; abundance: -; CDR3nt: TGCGCCAGCACCAGACAGGGGGGAAGCGGCTACACCTTC; CDR3aa: CASTRQGGSGYTF
v_gene: TRBV6-5; d_gene: -; j_gene: TRBJ1-1; abundance: -; CDR3nt: TGTGCCAGCAGTTACTGGGGGGGCAGCGCTGAAGCTTTCTTT; CDR3aa: CASSYWGGSAEAFF
v_gene: TRBV18; d_gene: TRBD1; j_gene: TRBJ1-6; abundance: -; CDR3nt: TGTGCCAGCTCACCACTATCCCAGGGGGACTCACCCCTCCACTTT; CDR3aa: CASSPLSQGDSPLHF
v_gene: TRBV7-3; d_gene: TRBD2; j_gene: TRBJ2-5; abundance: few; CDR3nt: TGTGCCAGCAGTAGGGGGGGACTAGCGGGGCAAGAGACCCAGTACTTC; CDR3aa: CASSRGGLAGQETQYF
v_gene: TRBV20-1; d_gene: -; j_gene: TRBJ1-2; abundance: -; CDR3nt: TGCAGTGTAGCTCCCCGGGGCTATGGCTACACCTTC; CDR3aa: CSVAPRGYGYTF
v_gene: TRBV20-1; d_gene: TRBD2; j_gene: TRBJ2-3; abundance: -; CDR3nt: TGCAGTGCTAGGAAGGCGGGGGGGCGCGGCACAGATACGCAGTATTTT; CDR3aa: CSARKAGGRGTDTQYF
v_gene: TRBV20-1; d_gene: -; j_gene: TRBJ1-2; abundance: few; CDR3nt: TGCAGTGTCCACGCTAACTATGGCTACACCTTC; CDR3aa: CSVHANYGYTF
v_gene: TRBV28; d_gene: -; j_gene: TRBJ2-3; abundance: few; CDR3nt: TGTGCCAGCAGTTTAGATACGCAGTATTTT; CDR3aa: CASSLDTQYF
v_gene: TRBV29-1; d_gene: -; j_gene: TRBJ1-2; abundance: -; CDR3nt: TGCAGCGCCGACGTCTATGGTCTGGGCTACACCTTC; CDR3aa: CSADVYGLGYTF
v_gene: TRBV6-2/TRBV6-3; d_gene: TRBD2; j_gene: TRBJ2-2; abundance: -; CDR3nt: TGTGCCTTCGGGGGGGGGCCGCGCCGAGAAACCGGGGAGCTGTTTTTT; CDR3aa: CAFGGGPRRETGELFF
v_gene: TRBV7-2; d_gene: -; j_gene: TRBJ2-2; abundance: -; CDR3nt: TGTGCCAGCAGCACGAGAAGGGGCGGGTTTGCCGGGGAGCTGTTTTTT; CDR3aa: CASSTRRGGFAGELFF
v_gene: TRBV3-1; d_gene: TRBD1; j_gene: TRBJ1-2; abundance: -; CDR3nt: TGTGCCAGCAGCCAAGATACAGGGGGCACCTATGGCTACACCTTC; CDR3aa: CASSQDTGGTYGYTF
v_gene: TRBV20-1; d_gene: -; j_gene: TRBJ1-1; abundance: -; CDR3nt: TGCAGTGCTAGAGTAAGGGTCGGGACTGAAGCTTTCTTT; CDR3aa: CSARVRVGTEAFF